This T cell receptor (beta chain) originates from a study of graft-versus-host responses after intestinal transplantation. TCRdb keeps only in-frame clones here, not all; method: immunoSEQ multiplex PCR. Among about 110,000 clones, 90% to 95% were seen once, and the ten largest hold 0.5% to 0.6%. General observations from the study: An association linked early post-transplant HvG declines with peak circulating GvH clone levels. GvH clones occurred in recipient marrow; some first appeared in ileum or blood.

Of note for this clone: What it binds is unknown.

Germline CDR1 reads SGHDT; CDR2 reads YYEEEE. The V and J ends lost 1 base and 8 bases respectively, with 7 bases between them. The CDR3 runs 12 residues. This sequence joins TRBV5-6 and TRBJ2-1, with D unresolved. The sequenced sample was unstimulated CD8+ T cells sorted from spleen or lymph node cells, obtained before intestinal transplant. The sequence was obtained from a human donor who received an intestinal transplant. The CDR3, as DNA: TGTGCCAGCAGCTTGAGGGTGGATGAGCAGTTCTTC. Its translation is CASSLRVDEQFF.